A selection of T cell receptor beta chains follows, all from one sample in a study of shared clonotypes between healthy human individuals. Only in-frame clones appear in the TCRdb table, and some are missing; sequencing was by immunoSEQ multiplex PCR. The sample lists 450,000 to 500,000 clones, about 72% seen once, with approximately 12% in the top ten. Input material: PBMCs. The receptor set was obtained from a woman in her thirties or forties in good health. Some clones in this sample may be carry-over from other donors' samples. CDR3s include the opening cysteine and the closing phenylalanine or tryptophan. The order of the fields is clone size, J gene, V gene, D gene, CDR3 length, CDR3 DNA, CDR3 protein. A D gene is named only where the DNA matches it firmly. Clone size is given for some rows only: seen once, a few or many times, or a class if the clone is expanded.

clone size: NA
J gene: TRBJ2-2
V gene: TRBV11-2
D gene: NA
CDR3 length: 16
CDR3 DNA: TGTGCCAGCAGCTCGTCGGGTCAGGGCGCGTCCGGGGAGCTGTTTTTT
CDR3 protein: CASSSSGQGASGELFF

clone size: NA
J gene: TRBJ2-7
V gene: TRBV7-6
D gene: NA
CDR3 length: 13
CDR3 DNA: TGTGCCAGCAGCTTGCTAGACAACTACGAGCAGTACTTC
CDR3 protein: CASSLLDNYEQYF

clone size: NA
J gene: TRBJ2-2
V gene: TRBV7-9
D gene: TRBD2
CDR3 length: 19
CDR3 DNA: TGTGCCAGCAGCTCTCCCGTTAGCGGGAGCGCACTAAACACCGGGGAGCTGTTTTTT
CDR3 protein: CASSSPVSGSALNTGELFF

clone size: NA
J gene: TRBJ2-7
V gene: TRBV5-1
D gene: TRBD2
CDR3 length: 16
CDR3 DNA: TGCGCCAGCAGCATATCCCCCACTAGCGGGAGGAACGAGCAGTACTTC
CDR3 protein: CASSISPTSGRNEQYF

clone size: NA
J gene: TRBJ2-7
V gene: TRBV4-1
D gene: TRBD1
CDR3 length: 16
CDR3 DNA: TGCGCCAGCAGCCAAGAGTCGGGACAGGGGGCCTACGAGCAGTACTTC
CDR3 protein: CASSQESGQGAYEQYF

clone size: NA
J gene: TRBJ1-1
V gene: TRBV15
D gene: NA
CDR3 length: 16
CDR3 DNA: TGTGCCACCAGCAGAGATCCGGCAGGGTTTAACACTGAAGCTTTCTTT
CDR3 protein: CATSRDPAGFNTEAFF

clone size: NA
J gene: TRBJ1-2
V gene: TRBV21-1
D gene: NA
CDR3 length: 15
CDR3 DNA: TGTGCCAGCAGCAAAGTGGCAGCTTCTAACTATGGCTACACCTTC
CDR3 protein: CASSKVAASNYGYTF

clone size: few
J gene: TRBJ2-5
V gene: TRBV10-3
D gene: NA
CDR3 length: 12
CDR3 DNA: TGTGCCATCAGTGAGTCGTTAGAGACCCAGTACTTC
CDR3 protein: CAISESLETQYF

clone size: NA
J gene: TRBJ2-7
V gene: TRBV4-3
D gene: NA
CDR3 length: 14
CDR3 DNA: TGCGCCAGCAGCCCCCGGGACGGTTCAAGAGAGCAGTACTTC
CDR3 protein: CASSPRDGSREQYF

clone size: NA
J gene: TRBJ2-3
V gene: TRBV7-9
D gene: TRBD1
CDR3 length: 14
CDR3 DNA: TGTGCCAGCAGGACAGGGTATGAAACAGATACGCAGTATTTT
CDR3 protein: CASRTGYETDTQYF

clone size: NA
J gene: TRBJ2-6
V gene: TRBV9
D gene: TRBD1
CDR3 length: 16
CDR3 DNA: TGTGCCAGCAGCGCCACAGGGGGCTCTGGGGCCAACGTCCTGACTTTC
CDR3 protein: CASSATGGSGANVLTF

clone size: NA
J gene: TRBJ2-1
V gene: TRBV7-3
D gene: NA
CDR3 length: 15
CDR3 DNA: TGTGCCAGCAGCTCCAACGAAGTATTTAACAATGAGCAGTTCTTC
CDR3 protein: CASSSNEVFNNEQFF

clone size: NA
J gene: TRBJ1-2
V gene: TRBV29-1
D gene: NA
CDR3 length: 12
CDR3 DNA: TGCAGCGTCATAAGGCGGCGATATGGCTACACCTTC
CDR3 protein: CSVIRRRYGYTF

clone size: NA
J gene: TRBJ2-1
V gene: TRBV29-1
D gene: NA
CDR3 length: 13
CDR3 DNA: TGCAGCGTTGAACGGGCTTCCTACAATGAGCAGTTCTTC
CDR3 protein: CSVERASYNEQFF

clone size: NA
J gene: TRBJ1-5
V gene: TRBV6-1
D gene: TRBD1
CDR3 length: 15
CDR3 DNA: TGTGCCAGCAGTGAACGGACAGGGTTCGGTCAGCCCCAGCATTTT
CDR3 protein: CASSERTGFGQPQHF

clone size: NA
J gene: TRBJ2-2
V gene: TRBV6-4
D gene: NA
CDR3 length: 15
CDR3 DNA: TGTGCCAGCAGTGAAGCAGACACCAACACCGGGGAGCTGTTTTTT
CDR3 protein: CASSEADTNTGELFF

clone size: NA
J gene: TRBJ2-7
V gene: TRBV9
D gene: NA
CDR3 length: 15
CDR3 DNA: TGTGCCAGCAGCGTAGGCGGGACAGCCTCCTACGAGCAGTACTTC
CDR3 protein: CASSVGGTASYEQYF

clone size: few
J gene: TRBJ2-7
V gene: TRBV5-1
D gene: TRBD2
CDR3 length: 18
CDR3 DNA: TGCGCCAGCAGATCGGGACTAGCGGGAAAGAAGTTCTCCTACGAGCAGTACTTC
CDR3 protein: CASRSGLAGKKFSYEQYF

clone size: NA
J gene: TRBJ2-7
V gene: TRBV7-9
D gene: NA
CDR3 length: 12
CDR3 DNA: TGTGCCAGCAGCTTAAGCGTCGGCGCCAAGTACTTC
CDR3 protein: CASSLSVGAKYF

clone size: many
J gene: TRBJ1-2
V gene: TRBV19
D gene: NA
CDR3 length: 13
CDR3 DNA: TGTGCCAGTAACTACGGGACGAACTATGGCTACACCTTC
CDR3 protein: CASNYGTNYGYTF

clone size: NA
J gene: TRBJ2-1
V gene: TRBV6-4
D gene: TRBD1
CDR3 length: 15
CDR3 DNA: TGTGCCAGCAGTACTATGGGACAGGGGTACAATGAGCAGTTCTTC
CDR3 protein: CASSTMGQGYNEQFF

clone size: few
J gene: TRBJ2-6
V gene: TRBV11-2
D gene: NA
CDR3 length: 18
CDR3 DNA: TGTGCCAGCAGCCCCTCGCCCGGACAACTCTCTGGGGCCAACGTCCTGACTTTC
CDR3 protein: CASSPSPGQLSGANVLTF

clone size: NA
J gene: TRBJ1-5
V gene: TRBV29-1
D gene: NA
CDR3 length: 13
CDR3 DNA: TGCAGCGTTAAAATCGGGGGCAATCAGCCCCAGCATTTT
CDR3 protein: CSVKIGGNQPQHF

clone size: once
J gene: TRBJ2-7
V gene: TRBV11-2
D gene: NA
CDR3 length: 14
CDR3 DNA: TGTGCCAGCAGCTTAGCAGGGGGGAATTACGAGCAGTACTTC
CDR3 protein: CASSLAGGNYEQYF

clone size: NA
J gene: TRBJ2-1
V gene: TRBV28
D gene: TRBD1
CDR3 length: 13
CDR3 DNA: TGTGCCAGCAGAGGACAGGCTCGGAATGAGCAGTTCTTC
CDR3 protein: CASRGQARNEQFF

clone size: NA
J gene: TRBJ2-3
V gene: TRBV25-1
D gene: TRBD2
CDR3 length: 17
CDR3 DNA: TGTGCCAGCACCGGGACTAGCGGGAGGGCCCGCACAGATACGCAGTATTTT
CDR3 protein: CASTGTSGRARTDTQYF

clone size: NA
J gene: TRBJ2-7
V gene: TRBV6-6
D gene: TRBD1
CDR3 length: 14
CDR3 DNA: TGTGCCAGCCGCAGGACAGGGCTAACCTACGAGCAGTACTTC
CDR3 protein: CASRRTGLTYEQYF

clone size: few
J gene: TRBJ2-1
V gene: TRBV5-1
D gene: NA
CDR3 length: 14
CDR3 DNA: TGCGCCAGCAGCTTCACAGGAACCTACAATGAGCAGTTCTTC
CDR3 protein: CASSFTGTYNEQFF

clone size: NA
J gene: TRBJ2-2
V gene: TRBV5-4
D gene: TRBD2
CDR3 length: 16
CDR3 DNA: TGTGCCAGCAGCTTGGGGGCTAGCGGGGCCACCGGGGAGCTGTTTTTT
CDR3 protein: CASSLGASGATGELFF

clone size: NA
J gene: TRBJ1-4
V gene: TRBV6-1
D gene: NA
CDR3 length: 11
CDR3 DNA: TGTGCCAGCAGCTTCGGTGAAAAACTGTTTTTT
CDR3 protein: CASSFGEKLFF

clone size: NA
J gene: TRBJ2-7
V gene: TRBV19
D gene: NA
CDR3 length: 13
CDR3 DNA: TGTGCCAGTAGCAACAGGGTGAACCACGAGCAGTACTTC
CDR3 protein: CASSNRVNHEQYF

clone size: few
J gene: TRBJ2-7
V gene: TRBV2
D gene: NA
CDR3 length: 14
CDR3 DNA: TGTGCCAGCAGTGTGGCTAGCGAACCCTACGAGCAGTACTTC
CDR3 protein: CASSVASEPYEQYF

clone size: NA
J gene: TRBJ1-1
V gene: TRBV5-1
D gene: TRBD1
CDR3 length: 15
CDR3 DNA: TGCGCCCGATGGAAAGGACAGGTAAGGAACACTGAAGCTTTCTTT
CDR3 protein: CARWKGQVRNTEAFF

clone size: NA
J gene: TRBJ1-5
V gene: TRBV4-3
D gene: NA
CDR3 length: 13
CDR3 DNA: TGCGCCAGCAGCCTACAGGTATATCAGCCCCAGCATTTT
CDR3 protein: CASSLQVYQPQHF

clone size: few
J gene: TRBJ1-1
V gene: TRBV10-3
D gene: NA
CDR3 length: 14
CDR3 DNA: TGTGCCATCAGTGAGTCTGGGGGTTTGGCTGAAGCTTTCTTT
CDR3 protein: CAISESGGLAEAFF